The clone carrying this T cell receptor (beta chain) was counted between two and nine times. Its antigen is not identified. The sample belongs to a study of CD8 T cells in ankylosing spondylitis. Notes on the study in general: Clones tied to disease were said to be significantly enriched in matched ankylosing spondylitis synovial fluid.

TCRdb reprocessed the 5' RACE reads via MiXCR and lists one record per CDR3 protein. Here the sample spans about 360,000 distinct CDR3 sequences, around 20% being singletons. The V end was cut by 1 base, the J end by 2 bases, with 11 bases between. In germline, CDR1 is SGHVS, CDR2 FQNEAQ. The CDR3 contains 15 residues. The V gene is TRBV7-8, the J gene TRBJ1-1; no clear D gene. The clonotype comes from a male donor with ankylosing spondylitis or in good health (not recorded which). Sequencing was performed on blood, either unsorted or a sorted T cell fraction (not recorded which). The CDR3 is CASSLGGWGNTEAFF. DNA for the CDR3: TGTGCCAGCAGCTTAGGAGGATGGGGAAACACTGAAGCTTTCTTT. The full variable domain, in which reference TRBV7-8 and TRBJ1-1 provide the parts outside the CDR3, is GAGVSQSPRYKVAKRGQDVALRCDPISGHVSLFWYQQALGQGPEFLTYFQNEAQLDKSGLPSDRFFAERPEGSVSTLKIQRTQQEDSAVYLCASSLGGWGNTEAFFGQGTRLTVV.